This T cell receptor beta chain emerged from a study of OX40 agonist ivuxolimab in advanced cancers. About the study: Ivuxolimab, an agonistic anti-OX40 (CD134) antibody, was given to patients.

No patient had autoimmune disease or received systemic immunosuppression. This clone was recorded only once. The CDR3 is 13 amino acids. V was clipped by 0 bases and J by 9 bases, with 7 bases between them. CDR1 and CDR2 from the germline V gene are SGDLS and YYNGEE. Clones were sequenced by immunoSEQ multiplex PCR, and TCRdb holds only the in-frame ones, with some missing. This sample has roughly 59,000 clones, with roughly 87% found just once. The receptor's source is an adult with an advanced solid tumor such as melanoma, head and neck, liver or kidney cancer. The sequencing used CD4+ or CD8+ T cells sorted from blood, collected in a trial of the OX40 agonist ivuxolimab. V is TRBV9 and J is TRBJ1-6; D remains ambiguous. The DNA of the CDR3 is TGTGCCAGCAGCGTAGGCCCGGTTTCACCCCTCCACTTT. Translation: CASSVGPVSPLHF.